These T cell receptor beta chains were read from a single sample in a study of OX40 agonist ivuxolimab in advanced cancers. Profiling relied on immunoSEQ multiplex PCR, and the TCRdb table lists in-frame clones only, not all of them. The sample consists of approximately 92,000 clones, approximately 94% of them appearing once. The sample was CD4+ or CD8+ T cells sorted from blood, taken in a trial of the OX40 agonist ivuxolimab. The receptors come from an adult with an advanced solid tumor such as melanoma, head and neck, liver or kidney cancer. Each CDR3 is given with its conserved first and last residue. The order of the fields is D gene, V gene, J gene, clone size, CDR3 protein, CDR3 DNA. D genes are given only for firm matches. A clone size is listed for some rows: how often the clone was seen (once, few, many), or a class if it is expanded.

-,TRBV27,TRBJ1-3,-,CASIPPGGATIYF,TGTGCCAGCATCCCGCCCGGGGGGGCGACCATATATTTT
-,TRBV9,TRBJ2-1,-,CASSVGRLSHNEQFF,TGTGCCAGCAGCGTAGGCCGCCTATCCCACAATGAGCAGTTCTTC
-,TRBV5-1,TRBJ2-3,-,CASSSDLTDTQYF,TGCGCCAGCAGCTCGGACTTAACAGATACGCAGTATTTT
TRBD2,TRBV19,TRBJ2-7,-,CASSIGLASEQYF,TGTGCCAGTAGTATAGGACTAGCATCCGAGCAGTACTTC
TRBD2,TRBV9,TRBJ2-2,-,CASSLTGTSALNTGELFF,TGTGCCAGCAGCCTAACCGGGACTAGCGCTCTAAACACCGGGGAGCTGTTTTTT
-,TRBV25-1,TRBJ2-7,-,CASSESPAVEQYF,TGTGCCAGCAGTGAATCCCCCGCCGTCGAGCAGTACTTC
-,TRBV19,TRBJ1-2,-,CASSSYPAIYGYTF,TGTGCCAGTAGTAGTTACCCAGCGATCTATGGCTACACCTTC
TRBD2,TRBV5-1,TRBJ2-7,-,CASSLAGGRSYEQYF,TGCGCCAGCAGCCTCGCGGGAGGGCGCTCCTACGAGCAGTACTTC
TRBD2,TRBV9,TRBJ2-2,-,CASSVAIGGGGPTGELFF,TGTGCCAGCAGCGTAGCTATTGGCGGGGGGGGTCCCACCGGGGAGCTGTTTTTT
-,TRBV7-2,TRBJ1-2,-,CASSLDLGGTRYTF,TGTGCCAGCAGCTTAGATCTGGGGGGAACGCGCTACACCTTC
-,TRBV4-3,TRBJ1-6,-,CASSQVGRGSPLHF,TGCGCCAGCAGCCAAGTGGGGAGAGGCTCACCCCTCCACTTT
-,TRBV9,TRBJ2-3,-,CASSAFPVFRTDTQYF,TGTGCCAGCAGCGCGTTTCCTGTCTTTCGCACAGATACGCAGTATTTT
TRBD1,TRBV19,TRBJ1-4,-,CASSILGGTGAPNEKLFF,TGTGCCAGTAGTATTTTGGGCGGGACAGGGGCGCCGAATGAAAAACTGTTTTTT
-,TRBV19,TRBJ2-7,-,CASSWTPSGEQYF,TGTGCCAGTAGTTGGACACCTTCGGGGGAGCAGTACTTC
-,TRBV2,TRBJ2-1,once,CASSEWASSYNEQFF,TGTGCCAGCAGTGAGTGGGCAAGCTCCTACAATGAGCAGTTCTTC
-,TRBV28,TRBJ2-4,-,CASSLDGGTAKNIQYF,TGTGCCAGCAGTTTAGATGGTGGGACAGCCAAAAACATTCAGTACTTC
-,TRBV19,TRBJ1-1,-,CASSSPFRLRDTEAFF,TGTGCCAGTAGTAGCCCTTTCAGGCTCAGGGACACTGAAGCTTTCTTT
TRBD2,TRBV29-1,TRBJ2-5,once,CSVIRTSGRWETQYF,TGCAGCGTTATACGGACTAGCGGGAGGTGGGAGACCCAGTACTTC
-,TRBV7-2,TRBJ2-7,-,CASSESQADYEQYF,TGTGCCAGCAGCGAAAGCCAAGCGGACTACGAGCAGTACTTC
-,TRBV9,TRBJ1-2,-,CASSRSSGDYGYTF,TGTGCCAGCAGCAGGAGTTCAGGGGATTATGGCTACACCTTC
TRBD2,TRBV5-1,TRBJ2-3,-,CASRRLAASTDTQYF,TGCGCCAGCAGGAGGCTAGCGGCTAGCACAGATACGCAGTATTTT
-,TRBV27,TRBJ1-1,-,CASSPGPKPDTEAFF,TGTGCCAGCAGCCCCGGACCCAAACCGGACACTGAAGCTTTCTTT
-,TRBV5-1,TRBJ2-5,-,CASSLWGRHEETQYF,TGCGCCAGCAGCTTGTGGGGCAGGCACGAAGAGACCCAGTACTTC
-,TRBV7-2,TRBJ2-3,-,CASRQTGSRADTQYF,TGTGCCAGCAGACAGACCGGGAGTAGGGCAGATACGCAGTATTTT
-,TRBV20-1,TRBJ2-1,-,CSASDDGEQFF,TGCAGTGCTAGTGATGACGGGGAGCAGTTCTTC
-,TRBV6-5,TRBJ1-2,-,CASSYSGGAGFGYTF,TGTGCCAGCAGTTACTCGGGCGGGGCAGGGTTTGGCTACACCTTC
-,TRBV27,TRBJ2-5,-,CASSPEGVAKTQYF,TGTGCCAGCAGTCCAGAGGGGGTGGCGAAGACCCAGTACTTC
-,TRBV5-1,TRBJ2-7,-,CASSLSGGSQPWEQYF,TGCGCCAGCAGCTTGTCGGGCGGCTCCCAACCCTGGGAGCAGTACTTC
-,TRBV21-1,TRBJ2-7,once,CASSKEGAGGYEQYF,TGTGCCAGCAGCAAAGAGGGGGCAGGGGGCTACGAGCAGTACTTC
TRBD1,TRBV28,TRBJ1-2,-,CASEKPRGLRGYTF,TGTGCCAGCGAAAAACCTAGGGGGCTCAGGGGCTACACCTTC
TRBD2,TRBV10-3,TRBJ2-1,-,CAISGRGGANEQFF,TGTGCCATCAGTGGTCGCGGGGGGGCGAATGAGCAGTTCTTC
-,TRBV6-6,TRBJ1-3,-,CASRPAPSGNTIYF,TGTGCCAGCCGACCGGCGCCCTCTGGAAACACCATATATTTT
TRBD1,TRBV7-9,TRBJ1-1,-,CASSYVGGFHTEAFF,TGTGCCAGCAGCTACGTAGGGGGCTTCCACACTGAAGCTTTCTTT
TRBD1,TRBV5-1,TRBJ2-5,-,CASSPAGTGKETQYF,TGCGCCAGCAGCCCTGCCGGGACAGGGAAAGAGACCCAGTACTTC
TRBD2,TRBV5-6,TRBJ2-7,few,CASSRLAGGYFEQYF,TGTGCCAGCAGCCGACTAGCGGGGGGGTATTTCGAGCAGTACTTC